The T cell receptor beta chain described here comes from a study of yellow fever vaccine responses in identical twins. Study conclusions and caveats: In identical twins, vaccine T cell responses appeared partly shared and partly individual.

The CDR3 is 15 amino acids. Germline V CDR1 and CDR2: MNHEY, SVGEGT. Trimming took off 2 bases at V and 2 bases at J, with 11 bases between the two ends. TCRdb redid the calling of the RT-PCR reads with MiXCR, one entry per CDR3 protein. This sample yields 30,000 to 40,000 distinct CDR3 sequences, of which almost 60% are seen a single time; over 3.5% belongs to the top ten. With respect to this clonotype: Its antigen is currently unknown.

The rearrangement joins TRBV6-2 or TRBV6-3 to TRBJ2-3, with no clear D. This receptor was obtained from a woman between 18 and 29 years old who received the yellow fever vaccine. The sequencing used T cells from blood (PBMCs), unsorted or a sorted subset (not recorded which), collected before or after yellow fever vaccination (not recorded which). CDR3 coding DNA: TGTGCCAGCAGTTACCGGACCCAAATCACAGATACGCAGTATTTT. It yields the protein CASSYRTQITDTQYF.